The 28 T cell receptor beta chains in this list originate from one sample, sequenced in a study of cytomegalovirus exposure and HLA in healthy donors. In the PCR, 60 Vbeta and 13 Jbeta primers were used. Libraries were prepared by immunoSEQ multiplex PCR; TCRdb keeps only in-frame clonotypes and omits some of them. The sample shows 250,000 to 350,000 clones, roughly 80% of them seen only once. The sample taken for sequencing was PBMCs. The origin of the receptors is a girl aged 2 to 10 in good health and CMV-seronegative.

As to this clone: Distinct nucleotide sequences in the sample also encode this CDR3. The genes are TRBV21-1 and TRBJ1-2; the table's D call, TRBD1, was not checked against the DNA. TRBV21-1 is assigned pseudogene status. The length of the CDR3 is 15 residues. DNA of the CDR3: TGTGCCAGCAGCAAACGCGCCTCAGGGAACTATGGTTACACCTTC. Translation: CASSKRASGNYGYTF.

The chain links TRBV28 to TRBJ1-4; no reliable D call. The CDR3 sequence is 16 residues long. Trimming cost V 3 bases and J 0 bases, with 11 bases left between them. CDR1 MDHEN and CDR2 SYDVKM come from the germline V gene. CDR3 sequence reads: CASSFEDGTTNEKLFF. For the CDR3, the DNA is TGTGCCAGCAGTTTCGAAGACGGGACAACTAATGAAAAACTGTTTTTT.

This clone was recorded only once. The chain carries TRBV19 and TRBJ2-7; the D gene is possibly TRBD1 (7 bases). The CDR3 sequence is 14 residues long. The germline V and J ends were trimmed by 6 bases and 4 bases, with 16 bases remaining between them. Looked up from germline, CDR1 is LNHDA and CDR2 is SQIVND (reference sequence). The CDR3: CASSHRGTEYEQYF. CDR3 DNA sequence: TGTGCCAGTAGCCATCGGGGGACAGAATACGAGCAGTACTTC. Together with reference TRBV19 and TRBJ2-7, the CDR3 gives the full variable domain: DGGITQSPKYLFRKEGQNVTLSCEQNLNHDAMYWYRQDPGQGLRLIYYSQIVNDFQKGDIAEGYSVSREKKESFPLTVTSAQKNPTAFYLCASSHRGTEYEQYFGPGTRLTVT.

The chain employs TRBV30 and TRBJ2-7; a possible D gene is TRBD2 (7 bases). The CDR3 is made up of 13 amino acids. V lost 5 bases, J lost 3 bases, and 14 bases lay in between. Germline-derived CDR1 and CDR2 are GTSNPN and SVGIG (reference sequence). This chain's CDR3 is CAWARGALYEQYF. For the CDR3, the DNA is TGTGCCTGGGCTCGGGGGGCCCTCTACGAGCAGTACTTC.

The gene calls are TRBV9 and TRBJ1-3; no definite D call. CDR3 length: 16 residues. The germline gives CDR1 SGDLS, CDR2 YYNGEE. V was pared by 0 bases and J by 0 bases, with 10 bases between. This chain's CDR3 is CASSVAPGNSGNTIYF. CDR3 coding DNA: TGTGCCAGCAGCGTAGCTCCCGGGAACTCTGGAAACACCATATATTTT. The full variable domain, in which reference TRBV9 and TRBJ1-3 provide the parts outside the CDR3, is DSGVTQTPKHLITATGQRVTLRCSPRSGDLSVYWYQQSLDQGLQFLIQYYNGEERAKGNILERFSAQQFPDLHSELNLSSLELGDSALYFCASSVAPGNSGNTIYFGEGSWLTVV.

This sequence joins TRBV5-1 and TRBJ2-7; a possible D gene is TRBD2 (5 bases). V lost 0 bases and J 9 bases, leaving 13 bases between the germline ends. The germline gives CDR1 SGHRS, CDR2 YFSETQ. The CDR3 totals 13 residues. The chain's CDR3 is CASSLDLSGWQYF. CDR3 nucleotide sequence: TGCGCCAGCAGCTTGGATCTGTCGGGGTGGCAGTACTTC.

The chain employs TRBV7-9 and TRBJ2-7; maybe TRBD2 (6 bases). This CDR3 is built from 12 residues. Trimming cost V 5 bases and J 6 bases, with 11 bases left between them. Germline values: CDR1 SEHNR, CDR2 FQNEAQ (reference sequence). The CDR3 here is CASSHEGGEQYF. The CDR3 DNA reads TGTGCCAGCAGCCACGAGGGAGGCGAGCAGTACTTC.

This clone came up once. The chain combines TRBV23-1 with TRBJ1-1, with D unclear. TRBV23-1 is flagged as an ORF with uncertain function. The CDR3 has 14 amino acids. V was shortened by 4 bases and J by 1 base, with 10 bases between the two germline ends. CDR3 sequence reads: CASSPHSGNTEAFF. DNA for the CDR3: TGCGCCAGCAGTCCCCATAGTGGGAACACTGAAGCTTTCTTT.

The CDR3 DNA follows: TGTGCCAGCAGTTACCAGGGTGAGGAATTCTACGAGCAGTACTTC. Translating it yields CASSYQGEEFYEQYF. The genes are TRBV6-6 and TRBJ2-7; perhaps TRBD1 as D (5 bases). This CDR3 contains 15 residues. The V end was cut by 2 bases, the J end by 3 bases, with 14 bases between. CDR1 and CDR2 from the germline V gene are MNHNY and SVGAGI (reference sequence).

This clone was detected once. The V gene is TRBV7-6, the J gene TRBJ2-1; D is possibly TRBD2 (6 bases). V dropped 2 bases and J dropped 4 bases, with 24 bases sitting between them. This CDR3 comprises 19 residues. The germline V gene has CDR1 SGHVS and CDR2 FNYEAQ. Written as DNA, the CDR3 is TGTGCCAGCAGCTTAAAGACTAGTAGTAATAGAAAGCAATACAATGAGCAGTTCTTC. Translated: CASSLKTSSNRKQYNEQFF.

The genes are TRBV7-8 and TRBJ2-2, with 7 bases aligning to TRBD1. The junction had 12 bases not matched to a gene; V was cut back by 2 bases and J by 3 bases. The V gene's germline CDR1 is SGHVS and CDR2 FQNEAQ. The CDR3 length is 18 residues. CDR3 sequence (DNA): TGTGCCAGCAGCTTATCTCTGGCCCCAGGGGGTGACACCGGGGAGCTGTTTTTT. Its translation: CASSLSLAPGGDTGELFF.

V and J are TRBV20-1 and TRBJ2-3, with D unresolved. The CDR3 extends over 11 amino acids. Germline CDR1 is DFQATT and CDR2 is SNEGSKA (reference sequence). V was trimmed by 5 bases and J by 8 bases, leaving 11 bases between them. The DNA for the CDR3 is TGCAGTGCTGAGACTTCTGGTACGCAGTATTTT. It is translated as CSAETSGTQYF.

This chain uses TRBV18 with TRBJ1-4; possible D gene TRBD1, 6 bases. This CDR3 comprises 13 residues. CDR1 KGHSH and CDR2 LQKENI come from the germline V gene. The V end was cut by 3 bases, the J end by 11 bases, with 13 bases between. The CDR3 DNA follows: TGTGCCAGCTCACCCTGGGACATGCGGAAACTGTTTTTT. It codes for CASSPWDMRKLFF.

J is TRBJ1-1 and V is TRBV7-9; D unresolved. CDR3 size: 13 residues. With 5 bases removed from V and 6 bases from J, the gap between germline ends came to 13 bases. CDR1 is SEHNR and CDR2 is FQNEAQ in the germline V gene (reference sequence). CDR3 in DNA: TGTGCCAGCAGCCCGGAGGGTTTACCTGAAGCTTTCTTT. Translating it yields CASSPEGLPEAFF.

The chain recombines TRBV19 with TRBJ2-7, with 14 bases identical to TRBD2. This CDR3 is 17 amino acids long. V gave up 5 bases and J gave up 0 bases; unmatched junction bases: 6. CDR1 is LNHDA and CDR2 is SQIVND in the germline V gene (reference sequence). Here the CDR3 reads CASSWGLAGEGSYEQYF. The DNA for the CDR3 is TGTGCCAGTAGTTGGGGACTAGCGGGAGAGGGCTCCTACGAGCAGTACTTC.

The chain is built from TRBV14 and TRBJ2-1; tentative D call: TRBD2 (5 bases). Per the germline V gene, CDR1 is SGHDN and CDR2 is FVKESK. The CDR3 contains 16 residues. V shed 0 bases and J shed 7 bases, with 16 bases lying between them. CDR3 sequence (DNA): TGTGCCAGCAGCCAAGACGGGATTACCCTTTGGAATGAGCAGTTCTTC. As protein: CASSQDGITLWNEQFF.

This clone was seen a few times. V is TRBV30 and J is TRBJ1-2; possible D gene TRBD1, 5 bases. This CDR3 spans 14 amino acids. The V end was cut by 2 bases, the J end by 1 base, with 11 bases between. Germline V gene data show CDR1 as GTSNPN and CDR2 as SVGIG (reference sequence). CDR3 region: CAWSKTEINYGYTF. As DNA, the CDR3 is TGTGCCTGGAGTAAGACAGAGATTAACTATGGCTACACCTTC.

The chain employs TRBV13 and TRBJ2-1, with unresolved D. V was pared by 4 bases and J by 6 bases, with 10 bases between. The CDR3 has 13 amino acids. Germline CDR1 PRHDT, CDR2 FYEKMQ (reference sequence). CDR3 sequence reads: CASSSSGGNEQFF. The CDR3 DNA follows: TGTGCCAGCAGCTCATCCGGCGGCAATGAGCAGTTCTTC.

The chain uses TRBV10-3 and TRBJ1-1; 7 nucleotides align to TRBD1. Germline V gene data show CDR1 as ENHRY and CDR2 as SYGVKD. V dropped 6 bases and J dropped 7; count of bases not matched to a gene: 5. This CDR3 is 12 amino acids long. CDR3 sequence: CAIRGTAVEAFF. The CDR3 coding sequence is TGTGCCATCAGGGGGACAGCCGTTGAAGCTTTCTTT.

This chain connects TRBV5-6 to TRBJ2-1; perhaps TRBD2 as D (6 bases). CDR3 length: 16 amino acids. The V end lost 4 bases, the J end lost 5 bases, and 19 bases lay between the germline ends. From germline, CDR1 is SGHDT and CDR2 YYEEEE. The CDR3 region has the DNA TGTGCCAGCAGCCCCTGGGGGGTATCCCCCGACAATGAGCAGTTCTTC. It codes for CASSPWGVSPDNEQFF.

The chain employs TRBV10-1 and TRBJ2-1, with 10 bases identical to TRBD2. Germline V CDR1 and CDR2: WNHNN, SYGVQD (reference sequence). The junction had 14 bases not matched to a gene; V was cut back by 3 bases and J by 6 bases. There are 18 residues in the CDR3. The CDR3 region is CASSETGASGSVGNEQFF. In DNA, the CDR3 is TGCGCCAGCAGTGAAACGGGGGCTAGCGGGAGTGTCGGCAATGAGCAGTTCTTC.

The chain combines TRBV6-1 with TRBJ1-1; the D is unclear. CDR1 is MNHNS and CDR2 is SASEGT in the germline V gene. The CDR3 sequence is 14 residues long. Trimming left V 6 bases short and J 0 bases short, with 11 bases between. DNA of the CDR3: TGTGCCAGCAGGGCACAGAGAATGAACACTGAAGCTTTCTTT. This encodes CASRAQRMNTEAFF.

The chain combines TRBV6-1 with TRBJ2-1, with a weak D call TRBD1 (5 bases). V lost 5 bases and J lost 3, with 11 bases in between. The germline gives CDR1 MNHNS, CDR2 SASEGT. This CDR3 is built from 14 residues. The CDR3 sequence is CASSLGQSYNEQFF. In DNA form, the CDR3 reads TGTGCCAGCAGTCTAGGACAAAGCTACAATGAGCAGTTCTTC.

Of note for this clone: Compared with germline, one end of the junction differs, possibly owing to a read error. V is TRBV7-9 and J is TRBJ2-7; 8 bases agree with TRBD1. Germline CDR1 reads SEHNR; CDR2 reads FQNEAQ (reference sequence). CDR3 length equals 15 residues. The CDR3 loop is CSSSLSVDRVEEQYF. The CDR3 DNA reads TGTTCCAGCAGCTTATCGGTGGACAGGGTGGAAGAGCAGTACTTC.

The CDR3 DNA reads TGTGCCAGCAGTCGGTTTGACAAAGGACAGGCCTATGGCTACACCTTC. Translated, it gives CASSRFDKGQAYGYTF. V gene TRBV2 combines with J gene TRBJ1-2, with 7 bases identical to TRBD1. The length of the CDR3 is 16 residues. V shed 5 bases, J shed 4 bases, and the junction held 13 bases outside the gene matches. Germline V lookup: CDR1 SNHLY, CDR2 FYNNEI.

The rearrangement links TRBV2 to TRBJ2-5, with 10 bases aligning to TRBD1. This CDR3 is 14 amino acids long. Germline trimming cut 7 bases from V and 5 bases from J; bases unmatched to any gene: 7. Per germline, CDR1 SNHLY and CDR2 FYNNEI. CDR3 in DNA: TGTGCCAGCAACCGGGACAGGGGTTGGGAGACCCAGTACTTC. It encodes CASNRDRGWETQYF.

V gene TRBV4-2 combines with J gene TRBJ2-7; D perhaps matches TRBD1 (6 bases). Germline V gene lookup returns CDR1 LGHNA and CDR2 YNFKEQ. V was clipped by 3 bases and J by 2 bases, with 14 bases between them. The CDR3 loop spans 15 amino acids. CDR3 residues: CASSQGAGGPYEQYF. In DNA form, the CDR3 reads TGTGCCAGCAGCCAGGGGGCGGGCGGGCCCTACGAGCAGTACTTC.

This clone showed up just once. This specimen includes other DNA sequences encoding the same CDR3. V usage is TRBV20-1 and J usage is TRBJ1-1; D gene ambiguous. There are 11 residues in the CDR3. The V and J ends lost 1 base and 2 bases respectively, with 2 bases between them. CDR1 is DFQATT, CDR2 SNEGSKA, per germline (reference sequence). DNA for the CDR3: TGCAGTGCTAGAGTAAACACTGAAGCTTTCTTT. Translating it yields CSARVNTEAFF.